The T cell receptor beta chain described here comes from a study of blood T cells in healthy people across ages. In the case of this clonotype: Its specificity is not known. Germline and junction disagree at one end, which may indicate a read error.

It was with a sample-barcoded 5' primer and a J-beta primer mix that a second PCR of roughly 7 to 11 cycles was run. MiXCR was run by TCRdb on the 5' RACE reads, yielding one entry per CDR3 protein. The sample contains around 1,500,000 distinct CDR3 sequences, 28% of which appear only once. CDR3 size: 16 residues. In germline, CDR1 is SGHTA, CDR2 FQGNSA. General observations from the study: Any conclusive comparison of naive versus antigen-experienced cells was prevented by using unsorted PBMCs.

This sequence was found in a woman in her twenties or thirties in good health. The sequencing input was blood. The chain recombines TRBV7-2 with TRBJ2-5, with 8 bases fitting TRBD2. The CDR3 coding sequence is TGTGTCAGCAGTCGTATAGTTGGCGGGAGGAACAATGAGCAGTACTTC. Translated, it gives CVSSRIVGGRNNEQYF.